Detailed here is one T cell receptor (beta chain). Its antigen is currently unknown. The junction shows a germline mismatch at one end, possibly a read error. This sample stems from a study of tumor and adjacent non-tumor tissue in lung cancer. Across the whole study: Histology: 12 adenocarcinoma, a couple of squamous cell carcinoma, 1 small cell lung cancer. Each sample yielded roughly 4 million productive TCRbeta reads on average. Study results and limitations: In normal lung, the top 100 clones were significantly more dominant than in tumor. Significantly higher TCR diversity was found in tumor than normal lung.

Germline-derived CDR1 and CDR2 are MNHEY and SVGEGT. The CDR3 is made up of 16 amino acids. The template was RNA from unsorted bulk tissue. Three rounds of nested PCR, following a modified ARM-PCR protocol, produced the TCRbeta library. TCRdb re-called the multiplex PCR reads with MiXCR, one entry per CDR3 protein. Here the sample spans fewer than 130,000 distinct CDR3 sequences, over 75% being singletons. The sequence was obtained from a man between 65 and 85 years old with non-small cell lung cancer. Input material: lung tumor tissue. The V and J genes are TRBV6-2 or TRBV6-3 and TRBJ1-1, with a tentative D call TRBD1 (5 bases). The CDR3 here is CASGFTPGARGTEAFF. The CDR3 region has the DNA TGTGCCAGCGGTTTCACTCCCGGGGCAAGAGGGACTGAAGCTTTCTTC.